The text below deals with one T cell receptor beta chain. The data originate from a study of blood T cell repertoires in COVID-19. At the level of the study: Spain, Italy and the United States supplied samples that represented acute and convalescent COVID-19. Sample material is recorded as cDNA or gDNA derived from T cells, B-cell-depleted T cells, or PBMCs.

Assay used: immunoSEQ multiplex PCR; TCRdb lists only in-frame clones, some missing. The repertoire holds about 160,000 clones, with roughly 90% as singletons. Residents of 24 US areas, aged roughly 18 to 95 years, made up the participants. Recovered Cohort 3 donors showed two negative PCRs, clearance, or symptom resolution. The germline CDR1 and CDR2 sequences are LNHDA and SQIVND (reference sequence). Between the trimmed V and J ends, which lost 6 bases and 8 bases, there was a span of 16 bases. This CDR3 is 13 amino acids long. The TCR was taken from a woman in her fifties or sixties who had recovered from COVID-19. This chain connects TRBV19 to TRBJ1-2, with a tentative D call TRBD1 (5 bases). Sequenced sample: PBMCs or T cells enriched from blood (not recorded which). CDR3 loop: CASRRAEPGGYTF. The CDR3 DNA is TGTGCCAGTAGAAGGGCGGAGCCAGGGGGCTACACCTTC.